This T cell receptor beta chain was found in a study of technical replicates of blood from a handful of donors. Libraries were prepared by immunoSEQ multiplex PCR; TCRdb keeps only in-frame clonotypes and omits some of them. Of 70,000 or so clones listed, 80% to 95% are singletons. J gave up 4 bases and V 9 bases, and 6 bases lay outside the gene matches. Germline V lookup: CDR1 LNHDA, CDR2 SQIVND (reference sequence). The CDR3 runs 14 residues. The sequenced sample consisted of T cells isolated from PBMCs. The chain carries TRBV19 and TRBJ2-1; TRBD2 matches 10 bases. The sequence came from a human donor in good health. The chain's CDR3 is CASKREGGYNEQFF. As DNA, the CDR3 is TGTGCCAGCAAGCGGGAGGGCGGGTACAATGAGCAGTTCTTC.